This T cell receptor beta chain was found in a study of shared clonotypes between healthy human individuals (dated by TCRdb to about 2020). The study in broad terms: A couple of women and a few men aged 18 to 49 years were included in the cohort. To estimate repertoire size and how much clonotypes are shared between individuals, the study performed deep sequencing of blood TCR repertoires from 4 to 6 healthy adults. To increase sequencing depth and limit assay-specific biases, different laboratories used diverse techniques to prepare libraries and sequence TCR repertoires. For each donor, CD4 naive and CD4 memory were each given three plates, CD8 naive was given two plates, and CD8 memory was given one plate. Leukapheresis yielded between about 0.85 and 9 billion PBMCs per donor.

With regard to this clone: Its antigen specificity is not known. No base quality values were provided; no much bigger clone lies one nucleotide off.

From the germline V gene, CDR1 is ENHRY and CDR2 is SYGVKD. The junction shows trimming of 0 bases on V and 5 bases on J, plus 6 bases between the germline ends. Measured from the cysteine to the phenylalanine, the CDR3 is 13 residues long. Just CDR3 DNA is preserved here, 39 bases in frame from base 1. Healthy HIV-negative adults with no recently reported acute infections or vaccinations were included as donors. All donors were Caucasian adults living in Nashville, Tennessee, USA. Magnetic negative selection was used to enrich CD4+ T cells, after which naive cells were positively selected on CD45RA and the negative fraction became the memory subset. After blood collection by leukapheresis, PBMCs were isolated using Ficoll-Histopaque density gradient centrifugation and then cryopreserved in the vapor phase of liquid nitrogen. Purity and quantity of every magnetically sorted T cell population were checked by analytical flow cytometry. From each sorted fraction, genomic DNA was isolated and quantified by UV absorbance on a Nanodrop 2000c.

TCR CDR3 regions were amplified from genomic DNA by multiplex PCR using the deep immunoSEQ assay. Extracted genomic DNA from each cell subset was spread evenly across all wells of several immunoSEQ 96-well plates, with each plate serving as a replicate. Each replicate PCR for sorted subsets received roughly 0.2 ug genomic DNA, equal to 28,000 or so T cell genomes. Purified libraries were quantified with a Qubit 3.0 fluorometer, sized on a Bioanalyzer 2100, and re-quantified with the KAPA Library Quantification kit. Each immunoSEQ 96-well plate was sequenced on its own single-read 150-cycle Illumina NextSeq 550 flow cell. The source study handled its data this way. Because only junctional sequences without quality scores were contained in the immunoSEQ output, filtering matching that applied to full-length reads could not be performed. To assign V/J genes and CDR3, sequences were annotated using PyIR, a Python wrapper for IgBLAST v1.9, with IMGT germline references. Reads with weak V/J assignments (E-value above 1e-6), missing CDR3, stop codons, out-of-frame junctions, or ambiguous translated residues were removed. A V3J clonotype was defined by an identical inferred V gene, J gene, and CDR3 amino acid sequence. Percentage overlap between repertoires was calculated by dividing the number of shared unique clonotypes by the size of the smaller repertoire. RTK rarefaction, the Chao1 estimator, and Recon v2.1 estimates of unobserved clonotypes were used to assess repertoire richness. For all TCRbeta clonotypes obtained by the gDNA method from a few donors, generation probabilities were computed with OLGA. TCRdb re-hosts the immuneACCESS table, in-frame sequences only. Its copies lack some clones; in the studies checked, an unresolved V gene accounts for under half of them, and the cause for the rest is not known. The V and J calls and the clone size are those of that table, but D and trimming were determined from the DNA. The sample table shows over 2 million clones, and about 90% are seen once. 0.37% of the sample comes from the top ten.

The investigation overall reported the following: Pairwise subsampling led to the expectation that sequencing depth would affect the degree of clonotype sharing among donors. Rarefaction of sorted-subset datasets indicated incomplete sequencing despite the large sequencing depth. Only blood was sampled, and tissue TCR repertoires likely differ from those in blood. Compared with non-shared clonotypes, the clonotypes found in all four sorted-subset donors had higher generation probabilities. Approximately 5% of naive CD4, around 3.6% of naive CD8, around 2.3% of memory CD4, and about 0.4% of memory CD8 clonotypes were shared across several donors. Naive subsets generally had larger estimated clonotype richness than memory subsets. Because the study included only a small number of donors, the genetic and exposure-history diversity represented was limited.

The sequenced sample consisted of naive CD4+ T cells from PBMCs. Reading the label with the study, this specimen's cell subset or site is: CD45RA+ positively selected. The sequence joins TRBV10-3 to TRBJ2-3, with TRBD2 tentatively as D gene (6 bases match). The TCR sequence derives from a man aged 18 to 30 in good health. Some clones in this sample may be carry-over from other donors' samples. The CDR3 protein: CAISESREDTQYF. The nucleotide sequence is given as TGTGCCATCAGTGAGTCGCGGGAAGATACGCAGTATTTT.